This entry is about one T cell receptor beta chain. Its antigen is still unknown. Sequenced by immunoSEQ multiplex PCR; TCRdb stores in-frame clones only, minus some. The data hold some 450,000 clones, with 90% observed a single time. Treatment noted: around 19 received Ad26.COV2.S at low or high dose, single or two shots; about 5 received placebo; per-sample allocation not given. Sample collection was performed on day 63 after the first vaccine or placebo injection. The source of the sample is a study of Ad26.COV2.S vaccination and SARS-CoV-2 variants. Study observations and caveats: The study found higher spike-specific TCR breadth in vaccine than placebo recipients.

The CDR3 runs to 15 residues. V trimming: 2 bases; J trimming: 2 bases; junction bases outside the gene matches: 1. Germline V gene data show CDR1 as MDHEN and CDR2 as SYDVKM. The TCR sequence derives from a person aged 18-65 years who received the Ad26.COV2.S COVID-19 vaccine or a placebo. Sequenced here: peripheral blood, sampled in a trial of Ad26.COV2.S vaccine versus placebo. The J gene is TRBJ2-1, the V gene TRBV28; 9 bases map to TRBD1. In nucleotides, the CDR3 is TGTGCCAGCAGTTTAAACAGGGGGCCCTACAATGAGCAGTTCTTC. It yields the protein CASSLNRGPYNEQFF.